This is a list of T cell receptor beta chains from one sample in a study of spatial heterogeneity in lung cancer. TCRdb passed the 5' RACE reads through MiXCR, listing each CDR3 protein once. Of 40,000 to 45,000 distinct CDR3 sequences listed, around 7.1% are singletons. The sequencing used PBMCs, collected at surgery. The origin of the receptors is a female donor with early-stage non-small cell lung cancer. CDR3s include the opening cysteine and the closing phenylalanine or tryptophan. A D gene is named only where the DNA matches it firmly. The size entry is marked missing in some rows and otherwise reads once, few, many or a size class.

V: TRBV12-3/TRBV12-4
D: TRBD2
J: TRBJ2-7
size: many
CDR3: CASSSVAGGPFPYEQYF
DNA: TGTGCCAGCAGTTCCGTAGCGGGGGGCCCATTTCCCTACGAGCAGTACTTC

V: TRBV5-1
D: TRBD1
J: TRBJ2-5
size: many
CDR3: CASTSQGSEETQYF
DNA: TGCGCCAGCACATCACAGGGGAGTGAAGAGACCCAGTACTTC

V: TRBV28
D: TRBD1
J: TRBJ2-3
size: NA
CDR3: CASRAGTGITDTQYF
DNA: TGTGCCAGCAGGGCCGGGACAGGGATCACAGATACGCAGTATTTT

V: TRBV6-5
D: NA
J: TRBJ2-7
size: many
CDR3: CASSYRGGEQYF
DNA: TGTGCCAGCAGTTACAGGGGAGGCGAGCAGTACTTC

V: TRBV5-1
D: NA
J: TRBJ1-6
size: once
CDR3: CASSLENNGGEGTGNYNSPLHF
DNA: TGCGCCAGCAGCTTGGAAAATAACGGCGGGGAGGGAACTGGCAATTATAATTCACCCCTCCACTTT

V: TRBV18
D: NA
J: TRBJ2-7
size: few
CDR3: CASSPLGSREQYF
DNA: TGTGCCAGCTCCCCCCTAGGCAGTAGAGAGCAGTACTTC

V: TRBV5-8
D: NA
J: TRBJ2-5
size: many
CDR3: CASRGAGPGGQETQYF
DNA: TGTGCCAGCCGTGGCGCGGGTCCAGGAGGACAAGAGACCCAGTACTTC

V: TRBV12-3/TRBV12-4
D: NA
J: TRBJ2-7
size: few
CDR3: CASSLGLLQAYEQYF
DNA: TGTGCCAGCAGTTTAGGTCTCCTTCAGGCCTACGAGCAGTACTTC

V: TRBV20-1
D: NA
J: TRBJ1-5
size: few
CDR3: CSVSLRLNQPQHF
DNA: TGCAGTGTTAGTTTACGGCTCAATCAGCCCCAGCATTTT

V: TRBV29-1
D: TRBD1
J: TRBJ2-1
size: few
CDR3: CSVKKGTGGNEQFF
DNA: TGCAGCGTTAAGAAGGGGACAGGGGGAAATGAGCAGTTCTTC

V: TRBV6-6
D: NA
J: TRBJ1-5
size: NA
CDR3: CASSPDTRQKPQHF
DNA: TGTGCCAGCAGTCCTGATACCCGACAGAAGCCCCAGCATTTT

V: TRBV29-1
D: NA
J: TRBJ1-1
size: NA
CDR3: CSAHDRETEAFF
DNA: TGCAGCGCACACGACAGAGAGACTGAAGCTTTCTTT

V: TRBV7-2
D: TRBD1
J: TRBJ1-6
size: many
CDR3: CASREDRAYNSPLHF
DNA: TGTGCCAGCAGAGAGGACAGGGCCTATAATTCACCCCTCCACTTT

V: TRBV15
D: TRBD1
J: TRBJ1-5
size: many
CDR3: CATSRTGSNQPQHF
DNA: TGTGCCACCAGCAGGACAGGGAGTAATCAGCCCCAGCATTTT

V: TRBV7-9
D: NA
J: TRBJ1-5
size: few
CDR3: CASSLASRAYPQHF
DNA: TGTGCCAGCAGCTTAGCGTCCAGGGCCTACCCCCAGCATTTT

V: TRBV6-2/TRBV6-3
D: TRBD1
J: TRBJ2-3
size: NA
CDR3: CASRWTGADTQYF
DNA: TGTGCCAGCAGATGGACAGGTGCAGATACGCAGTATTTT

V: TRBV24-1
D: NA
J: TRBJ1-2
size: NA
CDR3: CATSDSGTLYGYTF
DNA: TGTGCCACCAGTGATTCCGGGACACTCTATGGCTACACCTTC

V: TRBV20-1
D: NA
J: TRBJ1-4
size: many
CDR3: CSASAAEDEKLFF
DNA: TGCAGTGCTAGTGCCGCTGAAGATGAAAAACTGTTTTTT

V: TRBV12-5
D: NA
J: TRBJ1-3
size: NA
CDR3: CASGLGPPGSGNTIYF
DNA: TGTGCTAGTGGTTTGGGCCCTCCAGGGTCCGGAAACACCATATATTTT

V: TRBV20-1
D: TRBD2
J: TRBJ2-2
size: many
CDR3: CSARRGTRDTGELFF
DNA: TGCAGTGCTAGACGAGGGACTAGGGACACCGGGGAGCTGTTTTTT

V: TRBV11-3
D: NA
J: TRBJ2-7
size: few
CDR3: CASSHEGSGPSYEQYF
DNA: TGTGCCAGCAGCCATGAGGGCAGCGGGCCATCCTACGAGCAGTACTTC

V: TRBV5-1
D: TRBD1
J: TRBJ2-3
size: many
CDR3: CASSLVDRDTDTQYF
DNA: TGCGCCAGCAGCTTGGTGGACAGGGACACAGATACGCAGTATTTT

V: TRBV7-2
D: TRBD1
J: TRBJ1-1
size: few
CDR3: CASSQNRGMNTEAFF
DNA: TGTGCCAGCAGCCAGAACAGGGGCATGAACACTGAAGCTTTCTTT

V: TRBV20-1
D: TRBD2
J: TRBJ2-7
size: NA
CDR3: CSARDLAGGSYEQYF
DNA: TGCAGTGCTAGAGATCTAGCGGGGGGCTCCTACGAGCAGTACTTC

V: TRBV2
D: NA
J: TRBJ1-6
size: NA
CDR3: CASYWHLPQSYNSPLHF
DNA: TGTGCCAGCTATTGGCACTTGCCCCAATCCTATAATTCACCCCTCCACTTT

V: TRBV29-1
D: NA
J: TRBJ1-1
size: many
CDR3: CSVIRTNTEAFF
DNA: TGCAGCGTTATAAGGACGAACACTGAAGCTTTCTTT

V: TRBV18
D: TRBD2
J: TRBJ2-7
size: many
CDR3: CASSPRTSGGPYEQYF
DNA: TGTGCCAGCTCACCAAGAACTAGCGGGGGCCCCTACGAGCAGTACTTC

V: TRBV2
D: TRBD2
J: TRBJ2-3
size: few
CDR3: CASSELEGLATDTQYF
DNA: TGTGCCAGCAGTGAATTGGAGGGACTAGCGACAGATACGCAGTATTTT

V: TRBV7-2
D: NA
J: TRBJ2-5
size: NA
CDR3: CASSLQGTREETQYF
DNA: TGTGCCAGCAGCTTACAGGGGACGAGGGAAGAGACCCAGTACTTC

V: TRBV6-6
D: NA
J: TRBJ1-1
size: many
CDR3: CASSYSGLSGTEAFF
DNA: TGTGCCAGCAGTTACTCCGGGTTATCTGGCACTGAAGCTTTCTTT

V: TRBV20-1
D: TRBD2
J: TRBJ2-3
size: few
CDR3: CSALRAGGSLSTDTQYF
DNA: TGCAGTGCCCTCCGAGCGGGGGGCTCCCTTAGCACAGATACGCAGTATTTT

V: TRBV2
D: NA
J: TRBJ2-2
size: many
CDR3: CASSVDRTGELFF
DNA: TGTGCCAGCAGCGTAGACAGGACCGGGGAGCTGTTTTTT

V: TRBV29-1
D: TRBD1
J: TRBJ1-5
size: NA
CDR3: CSVEGQGNQPQHF
DNA: TGCAGCGTTGAGGGACAGGGCAATCAGCCCCAGCATTTT

V: TRBV4-2
D: NA
J: TRBJ1-6
size: many
CDR3: CASSQEGAGNSPLHF
DNA: TGTGCCAGCAGCCAAGAGGGGGCTGGGAATTCACCCCTCCACTTT

V: TRBV28
D: NA
J: TRBJ2-3
size: NA
CDR3: CASRSSAPRGTDTQYF
DNA: TGTGCCAGCAGATCATCCGCCCCCAGGGGCACAGATACGCAGTATTTT

V: TRBV7-9
D: NA
J: TRBJ1-3
size: many
CDR3: CASSLASPGNTIYF
DNA: TGTGCCAGCAGCTTAGCAAGCCCGGGAAACACCATATATTTT

V: TRBV5-1
D: NA
J: TRBJ1-1
size: many
CDR3: CASLPQPGNTEAFF
DNA: TGCGCCAGCCTCCCCCAGCCGGGCAACACTGAAGCTTTCTTT

V: TRBV5-4
D: NA
J: TRBJ2-5
size: many
CDR3: CASSPVGVEETQYF
DNA: TGTGCCAGCAGCCCGGTCGGCGTTGAAGAGACCCAGTACTTC

V: TRBV6-5
D: NA
J: TRBJ2-5
size: many
CDR3: CASSTWSAQGETQYF
DNA: TGTGCCAGCAGTACATGGAGCGCCCAAGGAGAGACCCAGTACTTC

V: TRBV9
D: TRBD2
J: TRBJ2-1
size: many
CDR3: CASSPLSGGGNEQFF
DNA: TGTGCCAGCAGCCCTTTGAGCGGGGGTGGGAATGAGCAGTTCTTC

V: TRBV10-3
D: NA
J: TRBJ2-7
size: NA
CDR3: CATKGPSTGYEQYF
DNA: TGTGCCACCAAGGGGCCCAGTACGGGTTACGAGCAGTACTTC

V: TRBV3-1
D: NA
J: TRBJ1-3
size: few
CDR3: CASSQEDSISGNTIYF
DNA: TGTGCCAGCAGCCAAGAGGACAGCATCTCTGGAAACACCATATATTTT

V: TRBV5-1
D: TRBD1
J: TRBJ1-2
size: many
CDR3: CASSLSKTGVNYGYTF
DNA: TGCGCCAGCAGCTTGTCAAAGACAGGGGTTAACTATGGCTACACCTTC

V: TRBV20-1
D: TRBD1
J: TRBJ2-3
size: few
CDR3: CSARDPDRGNTQYF
DNA: TGCAGTGCTAGAGATCCAGACAGGGGCAATACGCAGTATTTT

V: TRBV4-1
D: NA
J: TRBJ2-7
size: NA
CDR3: CASSQEGRAYSYEQYF
DNA: TGCGCCAGCAGCCAAGAAGGCAGGGCCTACTCCTACGAGCAGTACTTC

V: TRBV6-5
D: NA
J: TRBJ1-3
size: many
CDR3: CASSYEMGLSSGNTIYF
DNA: TGTGCCAGCAGTTACGAGATGGGCCTTAGCTCTGGAAACACCATATATTTT

V: TRBV6-2/TRBV6-3
D: TRBD2
J: TRBJ2-7
size: many
CDR3: CASSYSAGTYEQYF
DNA: TGTGCCAGCAGTTACTCAGCGGGGACCTACGAGCAGTACTTC

V: TRBV7-6
D: NA
J: TRBJ1-3
size: NA
CDR3: CASSLAASETGNTIYF
DNA: TGTGCCAGCAGCCTCGCCGCCAGTGAAACCGGAAACACCATATATTTT

V: TRBV7-9
D: NA
J: TRBJ1-3
size: NA
CDR3: CASSLEGHGNTIYF
DNA: TGTGCCAGCAGCTTAGAGGGGCATGGAAACACCATATATTTT

V: TRBV6-1
D: NA
J: TRBJ1-6
size: few
CDR3: CASSAGGAGSPLHF
DNA: TGTGCCAGCAGTGCCGGGGGCGCTGGGTCACCCCTCCACTTT

V: TRBV9
D: NA
J: TRBJ2-3
size: NA
CDR3: CASSGQATDTQYF
DNA: TGTGCCAGCAGTGGACAAGCCACAGATACGCAGTATTTT

V: TRBV20-1
D: TRBD2
J: TRBJ2-7
size: many
CDR3: CSASLGTSGGGGEQYF
DNA: TGCAGTGCTAGTCTGGGCACTAGCGGGGGAGGAGGCGAGCAGTACTTC

V: TRBV28
D: NA
J: TRBJ2-7
size: few
CDR3: CASSQPPVTEYSYEQYF
DNA: TGTGCCAGCAGCCAGCCCCCCGTAACAGAATATTCCTACGAGCAGTACTTC

V: TRBV7-2
D: NA
J: TRBJ2-3
size: many
CDR3: CASSLNPGVDTQYF
DNA: TGTGCCAGCAGCTTAAACCCAGGGGTGGATACGCAGTATTTT

V: TRBV5-5
D: NA
J: TRBJ2-6
size: many
CDR3: CASSYQRISGANVLTF
DNA: TGTGCCAGCAGCTACCAGCGGATCTCTGGGGCCAACGTCCTGACTTTC